Included here is one TCR beta chain sequence, with context. Its antigen is unknown. This entry is derived from a study of Graves' ophthalmopathy and Graves' hyperthyroidism. Study information: Before any treatment was given, at initial diagnosis, peripheral blood was collected.

The CDR3 is 14 residues long. CDR1 is MNHEY, CDR2 SVGEGT, per germline. With 1 base removed from V and 1 base from J, the gap between germline ends came to 8 bases. Every ophthalmopathy donor presented moderate-to-severe activity, CAS ≥3, NOSPECS ≥4 and duration under 3 months. Amplification from RNA transcripts yielded the TCR beta CDR3 regions. The workflow started with a first-round RT-PCR run with HTBI primers and then moved on to a second-round multiplex PCR. TCRdb re-derived calls from the multiplex PCR reads in MiXCR, one entry per CDR3 protein. The repertoire holds 210,000 or so distinct CDR3 sequences, 25% to 30% seen once, with 9.1% in the top ten. Study-level points and caveats: Between ophthalmopathy and stable hyperthyroidism, a 13-signature model drew a separation with 87.88% sensitivity and around 80% specificity. The model's ophthalmopathy progression predictions had approximately 65% sensitivity and less than 85% specificity.

The chain carries TRBV6-2 or TRBV6-3 and TRBJ2-7; D is unclear. Sequenced: peripheral blood. This clonotype was obtained from a man aged 45 to 65 with Graves' ophthalmopathy. Here the CDR3 reads CASSYFGLSYEQYF. CDR3 DNA: TGTGCCAGCAGTTACTTTGGGCTTTCCTACGAGCAGTACTTC.